This TCR beta chain was obtained from a study of T cells in Graves' hyperthyroidism and ophthalmopathy. Overall study: Peripheral blood was drawn at first diagnosis, prior to all treatment.

Study-wide results and limits: Blood shared most expanded thyroid clonotypes above 0.001.

Amplification of TCR beta CDR3 regions was performed using RNA transcripts as template. The TCR CDR3 first-round RT-PCR relied on the HTBI primer set. TCRdb itself ran the multiplex PCR reads through MiXCR, one entry per CDR3 protein. The table records approximately 640,000 distinct CDR3 sequences, roughly a sixth of them present only once. Absent ophthalmopathy progression within 18 months defined stable Graves' hyperthyroidism. The sample holds a few counts of this clonotype. The target antigen is unknown. V lost 4 bases and J 2 bases, leaving 8 bases between the germline ends. From germline, CDR1 is MNHEY and CDR2 SVGEGT. The CDR3 extends over 13 amino acids.

V gene TRBV6-2 or TRBV6-3 combines with J gene TRBJ2-5, with D unresolved. This TCR was recovered from a man in his forties or fifties with Graves' hyperthyroidism. The sequencing sample was made of blood. The CDR3 loop reads CASSFRIQETQYF. CDR3 in DNA: TGTGCCAGCAGTTTCAGGATACAAGAGACCCAGTACTTC.